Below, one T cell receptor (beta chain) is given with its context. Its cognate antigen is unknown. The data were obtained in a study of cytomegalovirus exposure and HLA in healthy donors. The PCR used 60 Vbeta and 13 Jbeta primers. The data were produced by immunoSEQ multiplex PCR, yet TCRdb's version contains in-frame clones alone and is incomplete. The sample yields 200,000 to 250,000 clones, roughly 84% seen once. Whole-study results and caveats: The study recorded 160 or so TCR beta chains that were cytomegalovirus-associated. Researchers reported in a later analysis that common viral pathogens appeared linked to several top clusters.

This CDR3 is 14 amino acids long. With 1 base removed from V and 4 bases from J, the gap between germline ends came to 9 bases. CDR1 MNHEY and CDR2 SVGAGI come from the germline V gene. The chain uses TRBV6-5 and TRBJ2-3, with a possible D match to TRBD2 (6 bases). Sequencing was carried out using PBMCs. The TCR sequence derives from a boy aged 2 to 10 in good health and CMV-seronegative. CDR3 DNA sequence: TGTGCCAGCAGTTACTTACCGGGGGCAGATACGCAGTATTTT. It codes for CASSYLPGADTQYF.